The 8 T cell receptor beta chains in this list originate from one sample, sequenced in a study of blood T cell repertoires in COVID-19. Clones were read by immunoSEQ multiplex PCR, and TCRdb kept only the in-frame ones, dropping some. This sample yields roughly 410,000 clones, of which around 87% are seen a single time; approximately 2.4% belongs to the top ten. The source material was peripheral blood. The receptors were sampled from a woman aged 55-75 years with COVID-19, enrolled during active disease.

The chain couples TRBV6-5 to TRBJ1-5, with D perhaps matching TRBD1 (5 bases). Per germline, CDR1 MNHEY and CDR2 SVGAGI. V lost 8 bases to trimming and J lost 5 bases, with 13 bases between them. The CDR3 extends over 13 amino acids. The CDR3 loop is CASSGGSYQPQHF. DNA for the CDR3: TGTGCCAGCTCGGGGGGTTCATATCAGCCCCAGCATTTT.

This clone was seen a few times. The chain employs TRBV7-9 and TRBJ2-7, with 7 bases fitting TRBD1. This CDR3 spans 15 amino acids. The germline V gene encodes CDR1 SEHNR and CDR2 FQNEAQ (reference sequence). With 3 bases clipped from V and 2 bases from J, the junction kept 7 bases outside the gene matches. The CDR3 is CASSFERTGAYEQYF. As DNA, the CDR3 is TGTGCCAGCAGCTTTGAAAGGACAGGAGCCTACGAGCAGTACTTC.

A single count supports this clone. CDR3 amino acids: CATSEPLAAPYNEQFF. CDR3 nucleotide sequence: TGTGCCACCAGTGAACCACTAGCGGCTCCTTACAATGAGCAGTTCTTC. The chain couples TRBV24-1 to TRBJ2-1; 8 bases map to TRBD2. J lost 4 bases, V lost 4 bases, and 8 bases had no gene match. Germline-derived CDR1 and CDR2 are KGHDR and SFDVKD. The CDR3 length is 16 residues.

The chain employs TRBV14 and TRBJ2-5; 11 bases align to TRBD1. The germline CDR1 and CDR2 sequences are SGHDN and FVKESK. This CDR3 has 15 amino acids. Unmatched junction bases numbered 5, after V lost 4 bases and J lost 4 bases. Here the CDR3 reads CASSRTGGMRETQYF. The CDR3 coding sequence is TGTGCCAGCAGCCGGACAGGGGGCATGAGAGAGACCCAGTACTTC. Together with reference TRBV14 and TRBJ2-5, the CDR3 gives the full variable domain: EAGVTQFPSHSVIEKGQTVTLRCDPISGHDNLYWYRRVMGKEIKFLLHFVKESKQDESGMPNNRFLAERTGGTYSTLKVQPAELEDSGVYFCASSRTGGMRETQYFGPGTRLLVL.

The gene calls are TRBV9 and TRBJ1-6; the D gene is possibly TRBD1 (5 bases). CDR1 is SGDLS, CDR2 YYNGEE, per germline. Deletions cut 4 bases from V and 11 bases from J, with 16 bases between. There are 14 residues in the CDR3. This CDR3 reads CASSHKNQGTPLHF. In DNA form, the CDR3 reads TGTGCCAGCAGCCACAAGAATCAGGGTACACCCCTCCACTTT. Full variable domain (rest looked up from reference TRBV9 and TRBJ1-6): DSGVTQTPKHLITATGQRVTLRCSPRSGDLSVYWYQQSLDQGLQFLIQYYNGEERAKGNILERFSAQQFPDLHSELNLSSLELGDSALYFCASSHKNQGTPLHFGNGTRLTVT.

A note on this clone: The identical CDR3 is also encoded by other nucleotide sequences in the sample. V gene TRBV2 combines with J gene TRBJ1-5; D remains ambiguous. With 5 bases removed from V and 0 bases from J, the gap between germline ends came to 5 bases. The germline gives CDR1 SNHLY, CDR2 FYNNEI. The CDR3 sequence is 13 residues long. CDR3: CASSLSSNQPQHF. CDR3 nucleotides: TGTGCCAGCAGTCTGAGTAGCAATCAGCCCCAGCATTTT. The full variable domain, rest sourced from reference TRBV2 and TRBJ1-5, is EPEVTQTPSHQVTQMGQEVILRCVPISNHLYFYWYRQILGQKVEFLVSFYNNEISEKSEIFDDQFSVERPDGSNFTLKIRSTKLEDSAMYFCASSLSSNQPQHFGDGTRLSIL.

The genes are TRBV6-5 and TRBJ2-1; TRBD1 matches at 9 bases. This CDR3 has 14 residues. Germline V lookup: CDR1 MNHEY, CDR2 SVGAGI. The V segment lost 4 bases and the J segment 6 bases; nucleotides outside the gene matches: 4. Written as DNA, the CDR3 is TGTGCCAGCAGTTCTAGGACAGGGGTCAATGAGCAGTTCTTC. Translation: CASSSRTGVNEQFF.

The CDR3 DNA is TGTGCCAGCAGCGTATCAAGCTTAAACACCGGGGAGCTGTTTTTT. Its protein product is CASSVSSLNTGELFF. This chain uses TRBV9 with TRBJ2-2; no reliable D call. The V gene lost 1 base and the J gene lost 2 bases, with 9 bases spanning the gap. Looked up from germline, CDR1 is SGDLS and CDR2 is YYNGEE. This CDR3 comprises 15 residues.